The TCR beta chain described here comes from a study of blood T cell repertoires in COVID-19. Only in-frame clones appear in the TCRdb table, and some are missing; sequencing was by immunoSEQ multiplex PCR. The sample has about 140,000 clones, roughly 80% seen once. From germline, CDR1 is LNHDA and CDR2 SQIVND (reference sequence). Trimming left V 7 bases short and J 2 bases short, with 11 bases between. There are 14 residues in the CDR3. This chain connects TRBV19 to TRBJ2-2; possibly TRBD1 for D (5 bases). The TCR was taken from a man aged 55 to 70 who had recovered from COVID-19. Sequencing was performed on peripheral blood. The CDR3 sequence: CASNGAVNTGELFF. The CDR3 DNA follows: TGTGCCAGTAATGGGGCTGTTAACACCGGGGAGCTGTTTTTT.